These 10 T cell receptor beta chains were sequenced from one sample in a study of blood T cell repertoires in COVID-19. Sequenced by immunoSEQ multiplex PCR; TCRdb stores in-frame clones only, minus some. The sample records 250,000 to 300,000 clones, around 90% being singletons. The sample was PBMCs or T cells enriched from blood (not recorded which). These receptors all stem from a human donor in a cohort exposed to, infected with or recovered from COVID-19 (not recorded which). The donor label of this sample is uncertain.

The chain has TRBV30 and TRBJ1-2, with 7 nucleotides matching TRBD1. V trimming: 1 base; J trimming: 8 bases; junction bases outside the gene matches: 7. CDR3 length equals 13 residues. Germline V gene data show CDR1 as GTSNPN and CDR2 as SVGIG (reference sequence). Written as DNA, the CDR3 is TGTGCCTGGAGTGGCCTAACAGGGGAAGGCTACACCTTC. This encodes CAWSGLTGEGYTF.

This chain joins TRBV6-5 and TRBJ2-7, with TRBD1 as a possible D gene (5 bases). The CDR3 sequence is 13 residues long. The V gene's germline CDR1 is MNHEY and CDR2 SVGAGI. V shed 2 bases and J shed 3 bases, with 8 bases lying between them. The CDR3 reads CASSYQGSYEQYF. The CDR3 region has the DNA TGTGCCAGCAGTTACCAGGGTAGCTACGAGCAGTACTTC.

The chain employs TRBV3-1 (or the pseudogene TRBV3-2) and TRBJ2-3; 12 bases fit TRBD2. This CDR3 has 17 amino acids. Per germline, CDR1 LGHDT and CDR2 YNNKEL (reference sequence). J lost 6 bases, V lost 1 base, and 8 bases had no gene match. This chain's CDR3 is CASSQVLTSGGYDTQYF. CDR3 in DNA: TGTGCCAGCAGCCAAGTTCTTACTAGCGGGGGGTACGATACGCAGTATTTT.

This chain connects TRBV29-1 to TRBJ1-1; a weak D match, TRBD1 (6 bases). The CDR3 extends over 12 amino acids. From germline, CDR1 is SQVTM and CDR2 ANQGSEA. CDR3 region: CSGGGASTEAFF. In DNA form, the CDR3 reads TGCAGTGGAGGGGGGGCATCGACTGAAGCTTTCTTT.

This chain connects TRBV7-2 to TRBJ2-4, with TRBD1 matching over 8 bases. V lost 5 bases, J lost 3 bases, and 9 bases stayed unmatched. Per the germline V gene, CDR1 is SGHTA and CDR2 is FQGNSA. This CDR3 has 16 residues. CDR3: CASSLRQGIGKNIQYF. CDR3 nucleotides: TGTGCCAGCAGCCTCCGACAGGGGATAGGCAAAAACATTCAGTACTTC.

J is TRBJ1-2 and V is TRBV28; possibly TRBD1 for D (6 bases). Between the trimmed V and J ends, which lost 7 bases and 8 bases, there was a span of 17 bases. This CDR3 contains 13 residues. CDR1 and CDR2 (germline): MDHEN, SYDVKM. The CDR3 DNA sequence: TGTGCCAGCAATCGGGGGGGCCGGAAGGGCTACACCTTC. It codes for CASNRGGRKGYTF.

This clone was observed a handful of times. This chain uses TRBV7-9 with TRBJ1-2; D not certain. This CDR3 contains 12 residues. The ends were cut back, 1 base at V and 8 bases at J, with 8 bases in the middle. Looked up from germline, CDR1 is SEHNR and CDR2 is FQNEAQ (reference sequence). The CDR3 reads CASSLGPNGYTF. The CDR3 nucleotides read TGTGCCAGCAGCTTAGGGCCGAACGGCTACACCTTC.

This clone was counted between two and nine times. The V and J genes are TRBV5-4 and TRBJ1-2, with TRBD1 as a possible D gene (5 bases). This CDR3 is built from 14 residues. Deletions cut 0 bases from V and 5 bases from J, with 11 bases between. Germline loops: CDR1 SGHNT, CDR2 YYREEE (reference sequence). The CDR3 reads CASSLGEGRYGYTF. Here the CDR3 DNA reads TGTGCCAGCAGCTTGGGAGAGGGGAGGTATGGCTACACCTTC.

This clone was observed a single time. The chain couples TRBV5-1 to TRBJ1-2; weak D call: TRBD1 (6 bases). V shed 4 bases and J shed 5 bases, with 15 bases lying between them. Germline CDR1 reads SGHRS; CDR2 reads YFSETQ. This CDR3 has 14 amino acids. CDR3 in amino acids: CASSLFPGAYGYTF. The CDR3, as DNA: TGCGCCAGCAGCCTCTTTCCAGGGGCGTATGGCTACACCTTC.

The rearrangement joins TRBV2 to TRBJ1-2; tentatively, D is TRBD1 (6 bases). This CDR3 contains 13 residues. The germline V gene encodes CDR1 SNHLY and CDR2 FYNNEI. Trimming took off 1 base at V and 4 bases at J, with 7 bases between the two ends. The CDR3 sequence: CASSEEGGYGYTF. The CDR3 bases are TGTGCCAGCAGTGAAGAAGGGGGCTATGGCTACACCTTC.